A selection of T cell receptor beta chains follows, all from one sample in a study of cytomegalovirus exposure and HLA in healthy donors. This table comes from immunoSEQ multiplex PCR, and its TCRdb copy is limited to in-frame clones, with some not included. In the table there are almost 200,000 clones, roughly 79% of which are singletons. The source material was PBMCs. These TCRs come from a man aged 25 to 40 in good health and CMV-seronegative. The CDR3 runs from the conserved cysteine through the conserved F or W. D genes are given only for firm matches. Size tells how often a clone was seen (once, few, many) or the class of an expanded clone, and some rows leave it out.

>.|TRBV5-1|TRBJ2-1|TRBD1
CASSSPGQGDNEQFF
TGCGCCAGCAGCTCACCGGGACAGGGCGACAATGAGCAGTTCTTC
>.|TRBV6-1|TRBJ1-1|.
CASGPKTGFGTEAFF
TGTGCCAGCGGTCCCAAAACAGGGTTCGGCACTGAAGCTTTCTTT
>few|TRBV6-1|TRBJ1-6|TRBD1
CASLRDRNSPLHF
TGTGCCAGCCTCCGGGACAGGAATTCACCCCTCCACTTT
>medium-sized|TRBV10-2|TRBJ2-7|TRBD2
CASDMDAGTRPSEQYF
TGCGCCAGCGATATGGATGCCGGGACTAGACCCTCCGAGCAGTACTTC
>.|TRBV28|TRBJ1-5|.
CASSLFPRYESNQPQHF
TGTGCCAGCAGTTTATTTCCCAGATATGAAAGCAATCAGCCCCAGCATTTT
>.|TRBV7-3|TRBJ2-1|TRBD2
CASSFSGRTPRNEQFF
TGTGCCAGCAGCTTTAGCGGGAGGACCCCGAGAAATGAGCAGTTCTTC
>.|TRBV5-1|TRBJ2-5|TRBD1
CASSSLGQLQETQYF
TGCGCCAGCAGCTCCCTGGGACAGCTACAAGAGACCCAGTACTTC
>.|TRBV5-5|TRBJ2-7|.
CASSPGRGPTAYEQYF
TGTGCCAGCAGCCCGGGGCGGGGCCCAACCGCCTACGAGCAGTACTTC
>few|TRBV21-1|TRBJ2-3|.
CASSKDRGYEDTQYF
TGTGCCAGCAGCAAGGACAGGGGATATGAAGATACGCAGTATTTT
>few|TRBV28|TRBJ1-2|TRBD1
CASSLPGTGYGYTF
TGTGCCAGCAGTTTGCCCGGGACAGGTTATGGCTACACCTTC
>.|TRBV5-4|TRBJ2-5|.
CASSLGLEQETQYF
TGTGCCAGCAGCTTGGGACTGGAACAAGAGACCCAGTACTTC
>few|TRBV27|TRBJ2-1|.
CASSDSYYNEQFF
TGTGCCAGCTCGGACAGCTACTACAATGAGCAGTTCTTC
>.|TRBV5-1|TRBJ1-4|TRBD1
CASSWTGRNEKLFF
TGCGCCAGCAGCTGGACAGGCCGAAATGAAAAACTGTTTTTT
>.|TRBV9|TRBJ2-5|.
CASSVDIQETQYF
TGTGCCAGCAGCGTAGACATTCAAGAGACCCAGTACTTC
>.|TRBV9|TRBJ1-2|TRBD1
CASSVPLTGVYGYTF
TGTGCCAGCAGCGTGCCCTTGACAGGGGTCTATGGCTACACCTTC
>once|TRBV5-1|TRBJ2-2|TRBD2
CASFPGLVSGELFF
TGCGCCAGTTTCCCCGGACTAGTCTCCGGGGAGCTGTTTTTT
>.|TRBV9|TRBJ2-7|.
CASSGQAYEQYF
TGTGCCAGCAGTGGTCAGGCCTACGAGCAGTACTTC
>few|TRBV25-1|TRBJ2-5|TRBD1
CASTGQGPQTQYF
TGTGCCAGCACAGGACAGGGGCCACAGACCCAGTACTTC
>.|TRBV5-6|TRBJ2-1|TRBD1
CASSYGQGVVQFF
TGTGCCAGCAGCTACGGACAGGGGGTAGTTCAGTTCTTC
>.|TRBV29-1|TRBJ1-4|.
CSVARVNEKLFF
TGCAGCGTTGCCAGGGTGAATGAAAAACTGTTTTTT
>.|TRBV13|TRBJ1-1|.
CASSPLMGAGYHTEAFF
TGTGCCAGCAGCCCCCTCATGGGGGCAGGCTACCACACTGAAGCTTTCTTT
>few|TRBV9|TRBJ2-7|TRBD1
CASSPGQGAYEQYF
TGTGCCAGCAGCCCGGGACAGGGGGCTTACGAGCAGTACTTC
>.|TRBV5-1|TRBJ2-1|TRBD2
CASSALTSGFYNEQFF
TGCGCCAGCAGTGCCCTAACTAGCGGATTCTACAATGAGCAGTTCTTC
>.|TRBV7-6|TRBJ2-1|.
CASSLASLYNEQFF
TGTGCCAGCAGCTTAGCGAGTCTATACAATGAGCAGTTCTTC
>few|TRBV15|TRBJ2-7|.
CATRQGSQYYEQYF
TGTGCCACCAGACAGGGTTCCCAATACTACGAGCAGTACTTC
>once|TRBV29-1|TRBJ2-4|TRBD2
CSVGTSGRTAKNIQYF
TGCAGCGTTGGGACTAGCGGGAGGACAGCCAAAAACATTCAGTACTTC
>.|TRBV4-1|TRBJ2-7|.
CASSQGAGMNYEQYF
TGCGCCAGCAGCCAAGGGGCGGGGATGAACTACGAGCAGTACTTC
>.|TRBV6-1|TRBJ2-7|TRBD2
CASSDDSGGSYEQYF
TGTGCCAGCAGTGATGACAGCGGGGGGTCCTACGAGCAGTACTTC
>.|TRBV2|TRBJ1-4|TRBD1
CASSVGGQGEEKLFF
TGTGCCAGCAGTGTGGGCGGACAGGGGGAGGAAAAACTGTTTTTT
>.|TRBV11-2|TRBJ2-7|TRBD2
CASSSTSGTSGTYSYEQYF
TGTGCCAGCAGCTCCACATCCGGGACTAGCGGGACCTACTCCTACGAGCAGTACTTC
>.|TRBV11-1|TRBJ2-2|.
CASSLYAGVDTGELFF
TGTGCCAGCAGCTTATATGCAGGGGTTGACACCGGGGAGCTGTTTTTT